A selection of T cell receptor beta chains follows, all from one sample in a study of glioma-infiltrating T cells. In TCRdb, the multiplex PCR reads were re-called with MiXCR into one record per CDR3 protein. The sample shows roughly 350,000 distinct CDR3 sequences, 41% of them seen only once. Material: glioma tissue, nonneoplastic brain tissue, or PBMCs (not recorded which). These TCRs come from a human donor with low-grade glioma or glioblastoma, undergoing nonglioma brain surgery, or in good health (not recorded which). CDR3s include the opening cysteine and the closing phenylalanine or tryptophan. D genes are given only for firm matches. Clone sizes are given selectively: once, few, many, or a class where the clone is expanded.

CDR3 DNA: TGTGCCAGCAGACGACAGGGGTTCGGCAATGAGCAGTTCTTC
CDR3 protein: CASRRQGFGNEQFF
D gene: TRBD1
J gene: TRBJ2-1
clone size: many
V gene: TRBV28

CDR3 DNA: TGTGCCAGCAGCAACCCCGGACGAGAAGCTTTCTTT
CDR3 protein: CASSNPGREAFF
D gene: -
J gene: TRBJ1-1
clone size: -
V gene: TRBV5-8

CDR3 DNA: TGTGCCAGCAGATCAGGGAGGGACGACTATGGCTACACCTTC
CDR3 protein: CASRSGRDDYGYTF
D gene: -
J gene: TRBJ1-2
clone size: -
V gene: TRBV7-9

CDR3 DNA: TGTGCCAGCAGCTTAGCTAGTTCGATCTACGAGCAGTACTTC
CDR3 protein: CASSLASSIYEQYF
D gene: -
J gene: TRBJ2-7
clone size: few
V gene: TRBV7-9

CDR3 DNA: TGTGCCAGCAGGAGAAGAGCTGAAGCTTTCTTT
CDR3 protein: CASRRRAEAFF
D gene: -
J gene: TRBJ1-1
clone size: once
V gene: TRBV28

CDR3 DNA: TGTGCCAGCAGTTACTCACACTTAGCGCGGACTACAAGACCTGACGAGCAGTACTTC
CDR3 protein: CASSYSHLARTTRPDEQYF
D gene: -
J gene: TRBJ2-7
clone size: many
V gene: TRBV6-2/TRBV6-3

CDR3 DNA: TGTGCCAGCAACAAGGACCGAACGAGCACAGATACGCAGTATTTT
CDR3 protein: CASNKDRTSTDTQYF
D gene: -
J gene: TRBJ2-3
clone size: few
V gene: TRBV6-1

CDR3 DNA: TGTGCCAGCAGCCGGGACCAGGGGTTCTACGAGCAGTACTTC
CDR3 protein: CASSRDQGFYEQYF
D gene: -
J gene: TRBJ2-7
clone size: many
V gene: TRBV7-2

CDR3 DNA: TGTGCCAGGAGAAATGGGAAGGACAGGACTATACGGCCCCAGCATTTT
CDR3 protein: CARRNGKDRTIRPQHF
D gene: TRBD1
J gene: TRBJ1-5
clone size: -
V gene: TRBV6-1

CDR3 DNA: TGTGCCAGCAGAGACAGGGGACTAGCGGGATTTACTGAGCAGTTCTTC
CDR3 protein: CASRDRGLAGFTEQFF
D gene: TRBD2
J gene: TRBJ2-1
clone size: many
V gene: TRBV6-1

CDR3 DNA: TGTGCCAGCAGTCTCCCCTGGATAGCGGGAGAGACCCAGTACTTC
CDR3 protein: CASSLPWIAGETQYF
D gene: TRBD2
J gene: TRBJ2-5
clone size: -
V gene: TRBV27

CDR3 DNA: TGTGCCAGCAGCCCACAGGGGGATAGAAACACCATATATTTT
CDR3 protein: CASSPQGDRNTIYF
D gene: TRBD1
J gene: TRBJ1-3
clone size: few
V gene: TRBV28

CDR3 DNA: TGCAGTGCTAGCGGCCAGCCTTACACCGGGGAGCTGTTTTTT
CDR3 protein: CSASGQPYTGELFF
D gene: -
J gene: TRBJ2-2
clone size: -
V gene: TRBV20-1

CDR3 DNA: TGCAGCGCTGCTCGTATACAAACTCATGTGGGATACTCTGGAAACACCATATATTTT
CDR3 protein: CSAARIQTHVGYSGNTIYF
D gene: -
J gene: TRBJ1-3
clone size: -
V gene: TRBV29-1

CDR3 DNA: TGTGCCAGCGCCCCCGGGGGTAGCGGGACCCTCTCCTACGAGCAGTACTTC
CDR3 protein: CASAPGGSGTLSYEQYF
D gene: TRBD2
J gene: TRBJ2-7
clone size: few
V gene: TRBV28

CDR3 DNA: TGCAGTGCTAGGACCAGGGGAGAGCAGTACTTC
CDR3 protein: CSARTRGEQYF
D gene: -
J gene: TRBJ2-7
clone size: few
V gene: TRBV20-1

CDR3 DNA: TGCAGTGCTAGAGCTTCTAGCGGGGACTCCTACGAGCAGTACTTC
CDR3 protein: CSARASSGDSYEQYF
D gene: TRBD2
J gene: TRBJ2-7
clone size: many
V gene: TRBV20-1

CDR3 DNA: TGTGCCAGCAGTTTATCTGTCTGGCAGGGCTCCTATGGCTACACCTTC
CDR3 protein: CASSLSVWQGSYGYTF
D gene: -
J gene: TRBJ1-2
clone size: many
V gene: TRBV27

CDR3 DNA: TGCGCCAGCAGCCAAGGAGGTTTTAGCGATGAGCAGTTCTTC
CDR3 protein: CASSQGGFSDEQFF
D gene: -
J gene: TRBJ2-1
clone size: -
V gene: TRBV4-1

CDR3 DNA: TGTGCCAGCAGCCCTCGGAGGGGTCCCGCGCCCTTGACTTTC
CDR3 protein: CASSPRRGPAPLTF
D gene: -
J gene: TRBJ2-6
clone size: few
V gene: TRBV7-9

CDR3 DNA: TGCAGTGCTAGGGACAGGGAGCATGAGCAGTTCTTC
CDR3 protein: CSARDREHEQFF
D gene: TRBD1
J gene: TRBJ2-1
clone size: many
V gene: TRBV20-1

CDR3 DNA: TGTGCCAGCAGCGCAAGACTAGCGGTACAAGAGACCCAGTACTTC
CDR3 protein: CASSARLAVQETQYF
D gene: TRBD2
J gene: TRBJ2-5
clone size: few
V gene: TRBV5-5

CDR3 DNA: TGCGCCAGCAGCCGATACCTACTAGCGGGAGGTTTCCCCTACGAGCAGTACTTC
CDR3 protein: CASSRYLLAGGFPYEQYF
D gene: TRBD2
J gene: TRBJ2-7
clone size: -
V gene: TRBV4-1

CDR3 DNA: TGTGCCAGCAGTTTAGGGGGCCTGGTAGATGGCTACACCTTC
CDR3 protein: CASSLGGLVDGYTF
D gene: -
J gene: TRBJ1-2
clone size: many
V gene: TRBV27

CDR3 DNA: TGTGCCAGCAGCTTAGGGGGCGGCGGCTCGACCCTACTTAATGAGCAGTTCTTC
CDR3 protein: CASSLGGGGSTLLNEQFF
D gene: -
J gene: TRBJ2-1
clone size: -
V gene: TRBV7-2

CDR3 DNA: TGTGCCAGCTTCCGAGGTCCAGGCTTGGGCACTAAAGCTTTCTTT
CDR3 protein: CASFRGPGLGTKAFF
D gene: -
J gene: TRBJ1-1
clone size: -
V gene: TRBV6-1

CDR3 DNA: TGTGCCAGCACCCCCTACGAGCAGTACTTC
CDR3 protein: CASTPYEQYF
D gene: -
J gene: TRBJ2-7
clone size: many
V gene: TRBV28

CDR3 DNA: TGTGCCAGCATCCACGAGGACAGGTCTAATGGCTACACCTTC
CDR3 protein: CASIHEDRSNGYTF
D gene: TRBD1
J gene: TRBJ1-2
clone size: once
V gene: TRBV7-9

CDR3 DNA: TGTGCCAGCAGTCAATTTATAATCGGGACAGTTTTTAGCACAGATACGCAGTATTTT
CDR3 protein: CASSQFIIGTVFSTDTQYF
D gene: TRBD1
J gene: TRBJ2-3
clone size: few
V gene: TRBV28

CDR3 DNA: TGTGCCAGCAGTGGTTCCGGGACTAGCGGGCGCACAGATACGCAGTATTTT
CDR3 protein: CASSGSGTSGRTDTQYF
D gene: TRBD2
J gene: TRBJ2-3
clone size: few
V gene: TRBV28

CDR3 DNA: TGCAGTGTTAGGATTGGAGGATCCTACAAGCAGTACTTC
CDR3 protein: CSVRIGGSYKQYF
D gene: -
J gene: TRBJ2-7
clone size: -
V gene: TRBV20-1

CDR3 DNA: TGTGTCAGCAGTGACTTGACCGGACAAGAGACCCAGTACTTC
CDR3 protein: CVSSDLTGQETQYF
D gene: -
J gene: TRBJ2-5
clone size: -
V gene: TRBV6-1

CDR3 DNA: TGTGCCAGCAGTCGTGCCCAGTCGATAAACGAGCAGTACTTC
CDR3 protein: CASSRAQSINEQYF
D gene: -
J gene: TRBJ2-7
clone size: -
V gene: TRBV6-2/TRBV6-3

CDR3 DNA: TGTGCCAGCAGTCGCCTAGACCTCACAGATACGCAGTATTTT
CDR3 protein: CASSRLDLTDTQYF
D gene: -
J gene: TRBJ2-3
clone size: few
V gene: TRBV28

CDR3 DNA: TGCAGTGCTAGAATTGTTTCCCGGACTAGCGTCGTGTTCTTC
CDR3 protein: CSARIVSRTSVVFF
D gene: TRBD2
J gene: TRBJ2-1
clone size: few
V gene: TRBV20-1

CDR3 DNA: TGTGCCAGCAGTGCCACTAGCGGGATAGACAATAAGCAGTTCTTC
CDR3 protein: CASSATSGIDNKQFF
D gene: TRBD2
J gene: TRBJ2-1
clone size: -
V gene: TRBV6-2/TRBV6-3

CDR3 DNA: TGCAGTGCTAGAGATCCCCTTAATAGCGGGAGCTCCTACAATGAGCAGTTCTTC
CDR3 protein: CSARDPLNSGSSYNEQFF
D gene: TRBD2
J gene: TRBJ2-1
clone size: many
V gene: TRBV20-1

CDR3 DNA: TGTGCCACCAGTGACCCTGAAGGCTACACCTTC
CDR3 protein: CATSDPEGYTF
D gene: -
J gene: TRBJ1-2
clone size: -
V gene: TRBV24-1

CDR3 DNA: TGTGCCAGCAGTTACACCCGACAGGGCCATGAGCAGTTCTTC
CDR3 protein: CASSYTRQGHEQFF
D gene: TRBD1
J gene: TRBJ2-1
clone size: -
V gene: TRBV6-6

CDR3 DNA: TGCGCCAGCAGGGAAATCTCTGGGGCCAACGTCCTGACTTTC
CDR3 protein: CASREISGANVLTF
D gene: -
J gene: TRBJ2-6
clone size: -
V gene: TRBV5-1

CDR3 DNA: TGTGCCAGCGGACAGGGGGCCCACGAGCAGTACTTC
CDR3 protein: CASGQGAHEQYF
D gene: TRBD1
J gene: TRBJ2-7
clone size: -
V gene: TRBV18